This paragraph covers one T cell receptor beta chain sequence. The V and J ends lost 6 bases and 10 bases respectively, with 16 bases between them. This CDR3 is 14 amino acids long. Looked up from germline, CDR1 is SNHLY and CDR2 is FYNNEI. The data stem from a study of T cells in Graves' hyperthyroidism and ophthalmopathy. TCR beta CDR3 sequences were amplified from RNA transcripts. HTBI primers were used for first-round RT-PCR of the TCR CDR3. TCRdb ran MiXCR on the multiplex PCR reads and lists one entry per CDR3 protein. The table shows roughly 650,000 distinct CDR3 sequences, with roughly a sixth occurring only once.

Sequencing was performed on blood. The gene calls are TRBV2 and TRBJ1-6; D uncertain. This sequence originates from a woman aged 40-49 years with Graves' ophthalmopathy. CDR3: CASRTRSLGSPLHF. CDR3 bases: TGTGCCAGCAGGACCCGATCCCTTGGGTCACCCCTCCACTTT.